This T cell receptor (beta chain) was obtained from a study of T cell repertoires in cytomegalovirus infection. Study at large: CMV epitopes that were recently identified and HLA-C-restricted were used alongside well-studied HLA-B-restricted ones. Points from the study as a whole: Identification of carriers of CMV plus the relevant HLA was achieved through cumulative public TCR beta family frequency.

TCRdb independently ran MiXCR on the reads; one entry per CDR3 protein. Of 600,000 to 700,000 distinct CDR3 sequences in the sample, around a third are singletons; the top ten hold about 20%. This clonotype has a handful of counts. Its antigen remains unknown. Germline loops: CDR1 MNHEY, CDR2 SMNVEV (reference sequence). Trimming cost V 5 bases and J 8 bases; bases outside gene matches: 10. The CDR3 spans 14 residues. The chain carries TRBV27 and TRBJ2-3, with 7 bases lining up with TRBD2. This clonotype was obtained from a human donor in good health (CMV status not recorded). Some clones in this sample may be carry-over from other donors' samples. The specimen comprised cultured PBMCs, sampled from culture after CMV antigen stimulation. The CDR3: CASSIISQRGTQYF. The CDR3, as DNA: TGTGCCAGCAGTATCATATCACAGCGGGGTACGCAGTATTTT.